A single sample gave rise to the 9 T cell receptor beta chains below, sequenced in a study of blood T cells in healthy people across ages. A second about 7 to 12 cycle PCR used barcoded and J-beta primers. TCRdb reanalysed the 5' RACE reads using MiXCR and keeps one entry per CDR3 protein. The data hold about 570,000 distinct CDR3 sequences, with approximately 25% observed a single time. The sequencing input was blood. The receptors stem from a woman in her seventies in good health.

The V and J genes are TRBV20-1 and TRBJ2-2, with D tentatively TRBD2 (6 bases). The CDR3 runs to 14 residues. Germline assignment: CDR1 DFQATT and CDR2 SNEGSKA (reference sequence). The germline V and J ends were trimmed by 2 bases and 4 bases, with 11 bases remaining between them. CDR3 nucleotide sequence: TGCAGTGCTAGATTGCAGGGAGGCACCGGGGAGCTGTTTTTT. Its protein product is CSARLQGGTGELFF.

Concerning this clonotype itself: At one end the junction does not follow the germline gene, possibly because of a read error. CDR3 protein: CARSAPGTGVDEQYF. The CDR3 region has the DNA TGTGCCCGCAGTGCCCCCGGGACAGGGGTAGACGAGCAGTACTTC. The chain uses TRBV28 and TRBJ2-7, with TRBD1 identical over 10 bases. The CDR3 covers 15 residues. Germline lookup yields CDR1 MDHEN and CDR2 SYDVKM.

There are a few counts of this clonotype. This chain joins TRBV9 and TRBJ1-2; possible D gene TRBD1, 6 bases. This CDR3 region has 17 residues. Trimming removed 0 bases from V and 8 bases from J, with 23 bases in between. Per germline, CDR1 SGDLS and CDR2 YYNGEE. Here the CDR3 reads CASSVATRAEQGGGYTF. CDR3 sequence (DNA): TGTGCCAGCAGCGTAGCTACCAGAGCCGAACAGGGAGGAGGCTACACCTTC. The variable domain in full, with the rest retrieved from reference TRBV9 and TRBJ1-2, is DSGVTQTPKHLITATGQRVTLRCSPRSGDLSVYWYQQSLDQGLQFLIQYYNGEERAKGNILERFSAQQFPDLHSELNLSSLELGDSALYFCASSVATRAEQGGGYTFGSGTRLTVV.

This clonotype was counted a few times. V gene TRBV20-1 combines with J gene TRBJ1-1; D remains ambiguous. The CDR3 runs to 14 residues. The V end was cut by 6 bases, the J end by 3 bases, with 17 bases between. Germline CDR1 DFQATT, CDR2 SNEGSKA (reference sequence). The CDR3 protein is CSAVNSQAYTEAFF. CDR3 nucleotide sequence: TGCAGTGCGGTGAATTCCCAGGCGTACACTGAAGCTTTCTTT.

V is TRBV29-1 and J is TRBJ2-3; no clear D. Trimming took off 5 bases at V and 3 bases at J, with 3 bases between the two ends. There are 10 residues in the CDR3. Germline V gives CDR1 SQVTM, CDR2 ANQGSEA. The CDR3 here is CSVLTDTQYF. In nucleotides, the CDR3 is TGCAGCGTTCTTACAGATACGCAGTATTTT.

The chain is built from TRBV11-2 and TRBJ2-5; D is ambiguous. With the DNA end fitting TRBJ2-1 better, the J assignment may be wrong. The germline CDR1 and CDR2 sequences are SGHAT and FQNNGV. The CDR3 loop spans 14 amino acids. CDR3: CASSLMMANNEQFF. CDR3 coding DNA: TGTGCCAGCAGCTTAATGATGGCCAACAATGAGCAGTTCTTC.

The rearrangement links TRBV12-3 or TRBV12-4 to TRBJ2-6; D is unresolved. Trimming cost V 6 bases and J 2 bases, with 8 bases left between them. This CDR3 region has 14 residues. The CDR3 DNA reads TGTGCCAGCAGGCCGAGACCTGGGGCCAACGTCCTGACTTTC. Translating gives CASRPRPGANVLTF.

This chain connects TRBV27 to TRBJ2-7; 9 positions match TRBD1. The CDR3 is made up of 14 amino acids. Germline V lookup: CDR1 MNHEY, CDR2 SMNVEV (reference sequence). J gave up 3 bases and V 6 bases, and 6 bases lay outside the gene matches. CDR3 coding DNA: TGTGCCAGCAGCTACAGGGGGCACGTCTACGAGCAGTACTTC. This gives the protein CASSYRGHVYEQYF.

The V call is TRBV28, the J call TRBJ2-7, with D hard to call. Trimming took 5 bases from V and 2 from J, leaving 13 bases between them. Germline loops: CDR1 MDHEN, CDR2 SYDVKM. The CDR3 runs to 14 residues. The CDR3 is CASSIKPRAYEQYF. The CDR3 region has the DNA TGTGCCAGCAGTATTAAGCCCCGGGCCTACGAGCAGTACTTC.